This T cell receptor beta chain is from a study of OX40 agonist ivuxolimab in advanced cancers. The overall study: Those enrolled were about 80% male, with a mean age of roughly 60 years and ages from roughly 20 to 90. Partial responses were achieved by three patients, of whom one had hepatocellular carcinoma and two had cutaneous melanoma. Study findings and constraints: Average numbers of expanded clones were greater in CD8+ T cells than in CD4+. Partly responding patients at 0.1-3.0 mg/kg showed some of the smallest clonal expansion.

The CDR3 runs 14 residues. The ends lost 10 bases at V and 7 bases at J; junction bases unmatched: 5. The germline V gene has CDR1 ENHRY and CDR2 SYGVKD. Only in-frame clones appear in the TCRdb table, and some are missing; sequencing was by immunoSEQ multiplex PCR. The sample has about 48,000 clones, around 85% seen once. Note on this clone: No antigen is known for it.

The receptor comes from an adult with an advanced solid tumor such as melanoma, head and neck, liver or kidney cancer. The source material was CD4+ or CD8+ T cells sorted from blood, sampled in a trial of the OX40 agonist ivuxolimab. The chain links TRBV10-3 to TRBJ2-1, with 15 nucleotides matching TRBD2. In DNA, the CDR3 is TGTGCCACCCAGGGGACTAGCGGGAGGAATGAGCAGTTCTTC. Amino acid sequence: CATQGTSGRNEQFF.